The 8 T cell receptor beta chains listed next were all sequenced from one sample in a study of T cell responses to AZD1222 COVID-19 vaccine. Clones were read by immunoSEQ multiplex PCR, and TCRdb kept only the in-frame ones, dropping some. The sample lists about 120,000 clones; about 88% were seen once. The sequencing here drew on peripheral blood, taken 28 days after the second AZD1222 dose. Receptor source: an adult who received the AZD1222 COVID-19 vaccine.

As concerns this clone: This sample includes further DNA sequences coding for the same CDR3. The rearrangement links TRBV4-3 to TRBJ1-5, with D unclear. The V gene lost 0 bases and the J gene lost 0 bases, with 6 bases spanning the gap. The CDR3 consists of 15 residues. The V gene's germline CDR1 is LGHNA and CDR2 YSLEER. The CDR3 here is CASSQDRYSNQPQHF. CDR3 in DNA: TGCGCCAGCAGCCAAGATCGGTATAGCAATCAGCCCCAGCATTTT.

CDR3 sequence (DNA): TGTGCCAGCAGCTTGAGAGACTCTGGAAACACCATATATTTT. Translated: CASSLRDSGNTIYF. The chain employs TRBV5-5 and TRBJ1-3; D ambiguous. Trimming took off 1 base at V and 0 bases at J, with 5 bases between the two ends. Germline-derived CDR1 and CDR2 are SGHKS and YYEKEE (reference sequence). The CDR3 is made up of 14 amino acids.

The rearrangement uses TRBV28 and TRBJ2-1; possibly TRBD1 for D (5 bases). V dropped 3 bases and J dropped 12 bases, with 18 bases sitting between them. The CDR3 length is 14 residues. Germline V gives CDR1 MDHEN, CDR2 SYDVKM. The CDR3 loop is CASSLKGVLGGQFF. The CDR3 coding sequence is TGTGCCAGCAGTTTGAAAGGGGTTTTAGGTGGGCAGTTCTTC. Using reference TRBV28 and TRBJ2-1 for the parts outside the CDR3, the full variable domain is DVKVTQSSRYLVKRTGEKVFLECVQDMDHENMFWYRQDPGLGLRLIYFSYDVKMKEKGDIPEGYSVSREKKERFSLILESASTNQTSMYLCASSLKGVLGGQFFGPGTRLTVL.

The rearrangement joins TRBV10-1 to TRBJ1-6; tentative D call: TRBD1 (5 bases). This CDR3 is built from 14 residues. The V gene's germline CDR1 is WNHNN and CDR2 SYGVQD (reference sequence). Trimming removed 2 bases from V and 5 bases from J, with 7 bases in between. The CDR3 loop reads CASSEGHNNSPLHF. CDR3 DNA: TGCGCCAGCAGTGAGGGACACAATAATTCACCCCTCCACTTT.

The chain combines TRBV11-3 with TRBJ2-3; D is perhaps TRBD2 (6 bases). Per the germline V gene, CDR1 is SGHNT and CDR2 is YENEEA. The V end lost 3 bases, the J end lost 2 bases, and 15 bases lay between the germline ends. The CDR3 length is 16 residues. The CDR3 protein is CASSLGRRRDTDTQYF. Here the CDR3 DNA reads TGTGCCAGCAGCTTGGGACGGAGGAGGGACACAGATACGCAGTATTTT.

This clone turned up a few times. The V and J genes are TRBV5-5 and TRBJ1-5; 9 bases map to TRBD1. The CDR3 is 15 amino acids. J gave up 5 bases and V 1 base, and 4 bases lay outside the gene matches. CDR1 and CDR2 from the germline V gene are SGHKS and YYEKEE (reference sequence). CDR3 DNA: TGTGCCAGCAGCTTGTACAGGGGGCCATATCAGCCCCAGCATTTT. Residues: CASSLYRGPYQPQHF.

The chain carries TRBV28 and TRBJ2-7, with no clear D. V was trimmed by 2 bases and J by 2 bases, leaving 10 bases between them. The CDR3 is 14 amino acids. Germline V CDR1 and CDR2: MDHEN, SYDVKM. As DNA, the CDR3 is TGTGCCAGCAGTTTAAGCTGGGATACCTACGAGCAGTACTTC. Translation gives CASSLSWDTYEQYF.

The rearrangement links TRBV5-1 to TRBJ1-2; the match to TRBD1 covers 9 bases. CDR3 length: 16 amino acids. J lost 4 bases, V lost 4 bases, and 11 bases had no gene match. Germline V gene data show CDR1 as SGHRS and CDR2 as YFSETQ. The CDR3 nucleotides are TGCGCCAGCAGCCCCATCCGGGGACAGGGTACCTATGGCTACACCTTC. Translation gives CASSPIRGQGTYGYTF.